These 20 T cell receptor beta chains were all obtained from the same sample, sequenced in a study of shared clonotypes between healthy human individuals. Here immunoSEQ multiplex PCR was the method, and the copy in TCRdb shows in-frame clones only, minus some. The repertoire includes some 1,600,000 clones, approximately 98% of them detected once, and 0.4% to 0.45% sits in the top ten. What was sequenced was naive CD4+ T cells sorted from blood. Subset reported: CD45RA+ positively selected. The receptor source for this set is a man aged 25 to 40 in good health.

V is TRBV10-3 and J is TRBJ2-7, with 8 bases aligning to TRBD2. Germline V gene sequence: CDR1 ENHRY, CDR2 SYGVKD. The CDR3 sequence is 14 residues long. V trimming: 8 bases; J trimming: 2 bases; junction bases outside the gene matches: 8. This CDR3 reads CAISVAGLTYEQYF. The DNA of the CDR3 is TGTGCCATCTCTGTAGCGGGGCTCACCTACGAGCAGTACTTC.

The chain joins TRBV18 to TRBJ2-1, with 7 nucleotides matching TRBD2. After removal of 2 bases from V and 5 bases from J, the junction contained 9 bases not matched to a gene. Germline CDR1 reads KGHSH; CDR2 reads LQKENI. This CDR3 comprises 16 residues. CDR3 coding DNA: TGTGCCAGCTCACCAGTAACGGGAGGAGCCCACAATGAGCAGTTCTTC. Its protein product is CASSPVTGGAHNEQFF.

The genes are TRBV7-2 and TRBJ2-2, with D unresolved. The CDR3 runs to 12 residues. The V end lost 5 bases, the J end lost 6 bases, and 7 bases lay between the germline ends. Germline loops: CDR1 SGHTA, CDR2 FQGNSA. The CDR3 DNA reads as TGTGCCAGCAGCCGACGAGCCGGGGAGCTGTTTTTT. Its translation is CASSRRAGELFF.

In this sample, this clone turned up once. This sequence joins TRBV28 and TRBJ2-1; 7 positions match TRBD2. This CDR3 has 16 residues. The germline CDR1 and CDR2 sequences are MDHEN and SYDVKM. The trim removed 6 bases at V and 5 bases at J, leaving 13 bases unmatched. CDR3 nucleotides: TGTGCCAGCAGGCCTATGTTGGCTAGCGGCCACAATGAGCAGTTCTTC. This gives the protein CASRPMLASGHNEQFF. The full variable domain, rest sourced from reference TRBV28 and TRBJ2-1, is DVKVTQSSRYLVKRTGEKVFLECVQDMDHENMFWYRQDPGLGLRLIYFSYDVKMKEKGDIPEGYSVSREKKERFSLILESASTNQTSMYLCASRPMLASGHNEQFFGPGTRLTVL.

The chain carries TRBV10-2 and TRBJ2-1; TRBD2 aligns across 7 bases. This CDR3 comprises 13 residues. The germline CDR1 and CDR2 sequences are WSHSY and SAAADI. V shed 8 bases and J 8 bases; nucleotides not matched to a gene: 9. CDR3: CASCSGKGYEQFF. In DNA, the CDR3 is TGCGCCAGCTGCAGCGGGAAGGGGTATGAGCAGTTCTTC.

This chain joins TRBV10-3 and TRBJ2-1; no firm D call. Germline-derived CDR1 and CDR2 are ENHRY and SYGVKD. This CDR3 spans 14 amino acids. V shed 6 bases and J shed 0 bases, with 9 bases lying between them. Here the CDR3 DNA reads TGTGCCATCAGGAATCTAGGCTCCTACAATGAGCAGTTCTTC. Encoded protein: CAIRNLGSYNEQFF.

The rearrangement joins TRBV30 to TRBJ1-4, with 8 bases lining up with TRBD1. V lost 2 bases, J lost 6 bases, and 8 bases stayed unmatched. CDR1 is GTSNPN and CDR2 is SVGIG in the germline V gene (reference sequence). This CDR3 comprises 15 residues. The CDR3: CAWSWTMDRDEKLFF. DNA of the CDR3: TGTGCCTGGAGTTGGACCATGGACAGGGATGAAAAACTGTTTTTT.

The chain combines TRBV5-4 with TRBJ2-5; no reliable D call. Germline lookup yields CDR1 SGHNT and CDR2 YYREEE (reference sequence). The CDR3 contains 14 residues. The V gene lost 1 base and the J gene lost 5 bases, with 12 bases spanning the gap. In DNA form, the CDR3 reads TGTGCCAGCAGCTTGTTAACCCAGAGGGAGACCCAGTACTTC. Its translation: CASSLLTQRETQYF.

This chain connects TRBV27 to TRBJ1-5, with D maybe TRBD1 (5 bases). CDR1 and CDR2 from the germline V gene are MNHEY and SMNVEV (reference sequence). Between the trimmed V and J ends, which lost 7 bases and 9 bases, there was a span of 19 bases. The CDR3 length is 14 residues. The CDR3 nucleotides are TGTGCCAGCAAGGCATCGTTATTGGGGGGGCCCCAGCATTTT. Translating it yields CASKASLLGGPQHF.

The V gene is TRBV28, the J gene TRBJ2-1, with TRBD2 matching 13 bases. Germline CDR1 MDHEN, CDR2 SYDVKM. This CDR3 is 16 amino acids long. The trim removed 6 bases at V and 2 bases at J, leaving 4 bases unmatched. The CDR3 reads CASRGTSGNTYNEQFF. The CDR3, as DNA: TGTGCCAGCAGGGGGACTAGCGGGAATACCTACAATGAGCAGTTCTTC.

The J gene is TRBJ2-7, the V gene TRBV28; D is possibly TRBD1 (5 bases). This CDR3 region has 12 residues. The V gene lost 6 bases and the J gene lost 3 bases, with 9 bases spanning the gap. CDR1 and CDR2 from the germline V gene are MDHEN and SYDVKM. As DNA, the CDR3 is TGTGCCAGCAGCCGACAGTTCTACGAGCAGTACTTC. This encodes CASSRQFYEQYF. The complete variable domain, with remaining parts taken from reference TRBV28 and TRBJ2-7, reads DVKVTQSSRYLVKRTGEKVFLECVQDMDHENMFWYRQDPGLGLRLIYFSYDVKMKEKGDIPEGYSVSREKKERFSLILESASTNQTSMYLCASSRQFYEQYFGPGTRLTVT.

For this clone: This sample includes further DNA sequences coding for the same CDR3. In DNA form, the CDR3 reads TGTGCCAGCAGCGTAGCACAGGGATCCTACGAGCAGTACTTC. Amino acids: CASSVAQGSYEQYF. The rearrangement links TRBV9 to TRBJ2-7, with a weak D call TRBD1 (6 bases). The germline CDR1 and CDR2 sequences are SGDLS and YYNGEE. The CDR3 contains 14 residues. V lost 0 bases to trimming and J lost 1 base, with 8 bases between them.

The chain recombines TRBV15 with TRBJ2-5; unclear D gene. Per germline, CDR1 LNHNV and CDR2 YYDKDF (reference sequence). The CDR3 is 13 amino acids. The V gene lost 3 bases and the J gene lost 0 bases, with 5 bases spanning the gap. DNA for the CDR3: TGTGCCACCAGCAGCTCGAACCAAGAGACCCAGTACTTC. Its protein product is CATSSSNQETQYF.

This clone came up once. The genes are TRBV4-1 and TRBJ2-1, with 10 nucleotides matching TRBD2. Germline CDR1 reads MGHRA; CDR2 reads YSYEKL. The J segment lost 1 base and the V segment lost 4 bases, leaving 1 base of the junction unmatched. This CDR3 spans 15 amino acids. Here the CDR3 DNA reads TGCGCCAGCAGCCCTAGCGGGAGATCCTACAATGAGCAGTTCTTC. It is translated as CASSPSGRSYNEQFF.

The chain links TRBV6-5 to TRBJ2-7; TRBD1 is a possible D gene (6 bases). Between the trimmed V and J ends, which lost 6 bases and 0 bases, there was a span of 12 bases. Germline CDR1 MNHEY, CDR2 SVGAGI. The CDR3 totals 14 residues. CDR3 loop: CASSLGQSSYEQYF. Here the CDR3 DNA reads TGTGCCAGCAGCCTCGGACAGAGCTCCTACGAGCAGTACTTC.

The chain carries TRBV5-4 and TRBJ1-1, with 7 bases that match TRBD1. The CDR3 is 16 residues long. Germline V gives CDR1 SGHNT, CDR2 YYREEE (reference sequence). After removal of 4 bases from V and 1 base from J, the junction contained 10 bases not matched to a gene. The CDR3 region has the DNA TGTGCCAGCAGCCCACCGAAACAGGGGAGGAACACTGAAGCTTTCTTT. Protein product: CASSPPKQGRNTEAFF. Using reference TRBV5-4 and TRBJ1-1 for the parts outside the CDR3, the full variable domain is ETGVTQSPTHLIKTRGQQVTLRCSSQSGHNTVSWYQQALGQGPQFIFQYYREEENGRGNFPPRFSGLQFPNYSSELNVNALELDDSALYLCASSPPKQGRNTEAFFGQGTRLTVV.

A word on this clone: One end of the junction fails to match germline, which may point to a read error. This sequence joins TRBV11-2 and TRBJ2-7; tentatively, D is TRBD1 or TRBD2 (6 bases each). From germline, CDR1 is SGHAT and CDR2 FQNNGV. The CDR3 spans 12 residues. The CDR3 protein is CASSYREVAKFF. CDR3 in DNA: TGTGCCAGCAGCTACAGGGAGGTGGCTAAGTTCTTC.

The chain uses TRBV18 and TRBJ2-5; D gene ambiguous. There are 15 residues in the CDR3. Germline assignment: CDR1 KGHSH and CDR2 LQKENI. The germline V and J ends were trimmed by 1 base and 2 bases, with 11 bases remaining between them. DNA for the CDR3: TGTGCCAGCTCACCACTCCCGGAAGGGCAAGAGACCCAGTACTTC. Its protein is CASSPLPEGQETQYF.

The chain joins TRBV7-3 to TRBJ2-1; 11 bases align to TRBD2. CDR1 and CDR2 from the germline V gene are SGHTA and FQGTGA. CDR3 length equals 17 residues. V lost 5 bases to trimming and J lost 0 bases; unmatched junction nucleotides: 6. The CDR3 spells CASSALAGGSSYNEQFF. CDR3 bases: TGTGCCAGCAGCGCGCTAGCGGGAGGAAGCTCCTACAATGAGCAGTTCTTC.

CDR3 coding DNA: TGTGCCAGCTCACCATTTAGGGAAATTAACACCGGGGAGCTGTTTTTT. Amino acids: CASSPFREINTGELFF. The chain links TRBV18 to TRBJ2-2; D unclear. The CDR3 totals 16 residues. Per germline, CDR1 KGHSH and CDR2 LQKENI. Trimming took off 2 bases at V and 2 bases at J, with 12 bases between the two ends.